The clone carrying this T cell receptor (beta chain) showed up just a few times. Its antigen is still unknown. The germline V gene encodes CDR1 LNHDA and CDR2 SQIVND (reference sequence). The ends were cut back, 7 bases at V and 5 bases at J, with 18 bases in the middle. The CDR3 is 15 residues long. TCRdb itself ran the RT-PCR reads through MiXCR, one entry per CDR3 protein. The sample lists 400,000 to 550,000 distinct CDR3 sequences, about 25% occurring once. This record belongs to a study of response to subunit inactivated influenza vaccine. Study-wide results and caveats: It was suggested by the authors that few new T cells are recruited by each seasonal influenza vaccination.

The rearrangement links TRBV19 to TRBJ1-5; D remains ambiguous. The receptor comes from a man aged 50 to 60 who received an inactivated influenza vaccine. The sequencing here drew on CD4+ T cells sorted from PBMCs, taken approximately 5 days after vaccination. The CDR3 DNA is TGTGCCAGTACTGCCGTGGCGGGGTCGCATCAGCCCCAGCATTTT. Amino acids: CASTAVAGSHQPQHF.